The sequence of this TCR beta chain was determined in a study of T cell responses to AZD1222 COVID-19 vaccine. The repertoire was sequenced with immunoSEQ multiplex PCR; TCRdb's copy has only in-frame clones and lacks some. The data show 140,000 to 150,000 clones, under 95% seen once. V was pared by 3 bases and J by 5 bases, with 3 bases of the junction left unmatched. This CDR3 has 14 amino acids. CDR1 is SSHAT and CDR2 is FNYEAQ in the germline V gene (reference sequence). On this clone itself: Its matching antigen is unknown.

Study-wide points: Within unmutated variant regions lay the reported targets of nearly half of spike-specific TCRs. White British ancestry dominated among donors, who included more females, and clonal diversity was possibly underestimated. The study identified only five to seven AZD1222 recipients as seropositive at baseline.

This chain uses TRBV7-7 with TRBJ2-2; TRBD2 matches at 7 bases. The sample was peripheral blood, taken on day 0 of AZD1222 vaccination. The sequence was collected from an adult in good health. In DNA form, the CDR3 reads TGTGCCAGCAGCTTGAACGGGGGGACCGGGGAGCTGTTTTTT. As protein: CASSLNGGTGELFF.